Following are 25 T cell receptor beta chains from one sample sequenced in a study of T cell responses to AZD1222 COVID-19 vaccine. TCRdb keeps only in-frame clones here, not all; method: immunoSEQ multiplex PCR. The repertoire holds 90,000 to 130,000 clones, around 90% seen once, with 1.6% in the top ten. This material consisted of peripheral blood, taken on day 0 of AZD1222 vaccination. The origin of the receptors is an adult in good health.

This chain links TRBV7-6 with TRBJ2-7; no definite D call. The germline V and J ends were trimmed by 0 bases and 6 bases, with 15 bases remaining between them. Germline CDR1 SGHVS, CDR2 FNYEAQ. CDR3 length equals 15 residues. This chain's CDR3 is CASSLAGFQAGEQYF. In nucleotides, the CDR3 is TGTGCCAGCAGCTTAGCCGGGTTCCAGGCCGGCGAGCAGTACTTC.

This chain uses TRBV10-3 with TRBJ1-6; D not resolved. The CDR3 totals 13 residues. Germline values: CDR1 ENHRY, CDR2 SYGVKD. V shed 4 bases and J shed 5 bases, with 6 bases lying between them. In nucleotides, the CDR3 is TGTGCCATCAGTGGACGGAATAATTCACCCCTCCACTTT. Translating gives CAISGRNNSPLHF.

As DNA, the CDR3 is TGCGCCAGCAGCCAAGAAGGGGGGCTTGGAAACACCATATATTTT. As protein: CASSQEGGLGNTIYF. This chain connects TRBV4-1 to TRBJ1-3, with a possible D match to TRBD1 (6 bases). Germline CDR1 reads MGHRA; CDR2 reads YSYEKL. CDR3 length equals 15 residues. V shed 0 bases and J shed 3 bases, with 9 bases lying between them.

This chain connects TRBV1 to TRBJ2-2; the D call TRBD2 from the table was never checked on the DNA. TRBV1 is labeled a pseudogene. The CDR3 extends over 17 amino acids. CDR3 region: CTSSPQTSGGDSRELFF. CDR3 nucleotide sequence: TGCACCAGCAGCCCCCAGACTAGCGGGGGGGATAGTAGGGAGCTGTTTTTT.

The sample holds one count of this clone. V gene TRBV11-2 combines with J gene TRBJ1-2; no reliable D call. Trimming cost V 7 bases and J 8 bases, with 17 bases left between them. The germline V gene encodes CDR1 SGHAT and CDR2 FQNNGV. The CDR3 spans 13 residues. The CDR3 DNA sequence: TGTGCCAGCACCATTGACCCAACCCGAGGCTACACCTTC. Protein sequence: CASTIDPTRGYTF.

The chain combines TRBV19 with TRBJ2-3, with D tentatively TRBD1 or TRBD2 (5 bases each). Germline CDR1 reads LNHDA; CDR2 reads SQIVND (reference sequence). This CDR3 spans 15 amino acids. The V end was cut by 5 bases, the J end by 2 bases, with 14 bases between. CDR3 region: CASSSSGTPTDTQYF. CDR3 DNA: TGTGCCAGTAGTTCTTCCGGGACCCCCACAGATACGCAGTATTTT.

The V call is TRBV27, the J call TRBJ1-2, with 7 positions matching TRBD1. The J segment lost 5 bases and the V segment lost 2 bases, leaving 11 bases of the junction unmatched. The CDR3 extends over 16 amino acids. CDR1 and CDR2 (germline): MNHEY, SMNVEV (reference sequence). Written as DNA, the CDR3 is TGTGCCAGCAGTTTAAATAGCAGGGGGGTACCGTATGGCTACACCTTC. Residues: CASSLNSRGVPYGYTF.

The chain uses TRBV6-2 or TRBV6-3 and TRBJ2-6; D is unresolved. V shed 1 base and J shed 2 bases, with 9 bases lying between them. This CDR3 contains 16 residues. CDR1 MNHEY and CDR2 SVGEGT come from the germline V gene. The CDR3 DNA sequence: TGTGCCAGCAGTTACTTAACTGGAACTGGGGCCAACGTCCTGACTTTC. This gives the protein CASSYLTGTGANVLTF.

The gene calls are TRBV27 and TRBJ2-7; D remains ambiguous. This CDR3 is built from 14 residues. Trimming stripped 0 bases from V and 1 base from J, with 7 bases between. Germline CDR1 MNHEY, CDR2 SMNVEV (reference sequence). This CDR3 reads CASSLSLRSYEQYF. Here the CDR3 DNA reads TGTGCCAGCAGTTTATCCCTCCGATCCTACGAGCAGTACTTC.

The V and J genes are TRBV5-4 and TRBJ2-7; D perhaps matches TRBD2 (6 bases). V was cut by 4 bases and J by 0 bases, with 17 bases left in between. Germline lookup yields CDR1 SGHNT and CDR2 YYREEE (reference sequence). The CDR3 runs 16 residues. The CDR3 here is CASSVYIAESSYEQYF. The CDR3 DNA follows: TGTGCCAGCAGCGTGTACATAGCGGAAAGCTCCTACGAGCAGTACTTC.

The chain links TRBV19 to TRBJ2-5; D is unclear. The CDR3 is 12 amino acids. CDR1 LNHDA and CDR2 SQIVND come from the germline V gene (reference sequence). V was pared by 6 bases and J by 5 bases, with 10 bases between. The CDR3 reads CASRSSYETQYF. The CDR3, as DNA: TGTGCCAGTAGGTCGTCCTATGAGACCCAGTACTTC.

The gene calls are TRBV3-1 (or the pseudogene TRBV3-2) and TRBJ2-1; D not resolved. The germline V and J ends were trimmed by 8 bases and 3 bases, with 8 bases remaining between them. Germline values: CDR1 LGHDT, CDR2 YNNKEL (reference sequence). The CDR3 runs to 12 residues. CDR3 in amino acids: CASGPGYNEQFF. The CDR3 region has the DNA TGTGCCAGCGGGCCGGGCTACAATGAGCAGTTCTTC.

The chain employs TRBV18 and TRBJ2-1, with 9 bases identical to TRBD2. J was trimmed by 3 bases and V by 2 bases; bases with no gene match: 5. The CDR3 is 16 amino acids. Germline loops: CDR1 KGHSH, CDR2 LQKENI. The CDR3 bases are TGTGCCAGCTCACCAGTGACTAGCGGAAACTACAATGAGCAGTTCTTC. This gives the protein CASSPVTSGNYNEQFF.

The J gene is TRBJ2-7, the V gene TRBV5-4; possibly TRBD1 or TRBD2 for D (5 bases each). Germline CDR1 reads SGHNT; CDR2 reads YYREEE (reference sequence). The CDR3 is 15 amino acids. Trimming took off 4 bases at V and 2 bases at J, with 16 bases between the two ends. Here the CDR3 reads CASSAMGPTPYEQYF. DNA for the CDR3: TGTGCCAGCAGCGCAATGGGACCGACACCCTACGAGCAGTACTTC.

The CDR3, as DNA: TGTGCCAGCAGCTCCGGACAGATAAATCAGCCCCAGCATTTT. It yields the protein CASSSGQINQPQHF. The chain uses TRBV5-6 and TRBJ1-5; D possibly corresponds to TRBD1 (6 bases). The CDR3 loop spans 14 amino acids. Per the germline V gene, CDR1 is SGHDT and CDR2 is YYEEEE. With 3 bases removed from V and 4 bases from J, the gap between germline ends came to 11 bases.

The chain combines TRBV7-6 with TRBJ1-4; D not certain. V lost 6 bases and J lost 5, with 16 bases in between. In germline, CDR1 is SGHVS, CDR2 FNYEAQ. CDR3 length equals 15 residues. The CDR3: CASRDRDRSNEKLFF. CDR3 DNA: TGTGCCAGCAGAGATCGTGACCGATCCAATGAAAAACTGTTTTTT.

The chain carries TRBV15 and TRBJ2-7; maybe TRBD1 (5 bases). Trimming took 3 bases from V and 5 from J, leaving 20 bases between them. Germline-derived CDR1 and CDR2 are LNHNV and YYDKDF (reference sequence). The CDR3 is 16 residues long. The CDR3 DNA reads as TGTGCCACCAGCAGTGTCCTCGACAGTAGTGTCGACGAGCAGTACTTC. This translates into CATSSVLDSSVDEQYF.

The chain joins TRBV5-1 to TRBJ1-1; D unclear. Between the trimmed V and J ends, which lost 1 base and 3 bases, there was a span of 10 bases. The CDR3 length is 14 residues. Germline CDR1 is SGHRS and CDR2 is YFSETQ. DNA of the CDR3: TGCGCCAGCAGCTTGAAAGGCCATGACACTGAAGCTTTCTTT. This encodes CASSLKGHDTEAFF.

The sample holds a few counts of this clone. This chain uses TRBV11-2 with TRBJ1-1, with a possible D match to TRBD1 (5 bases). The ends were cut back, 5 bases at V and 5 bases at J, with 15 bases in the middle. This CDR3 is 14 amino acids long. Germline V CDR1 and CDR2: SGHAT, FQNNGV. The CDR3 DNA follows: TGTGCCAGCAGCAGCTTGCGGGGGAGGACTGAAGCTTTCTTT. Protein sequence: CASSSLRGRTEAFF.

The chain has TRBV7-9 and TRBJ2-2; TRBD2 might be the D (6 bases). The CDR3 sequence is 14 residues long. Germline CDR1 reads SEHNR; CDR2 reads FQNEAQ (reference sequence). V dropped 5 bases and J dropped 7 bases, with 14 bases sitting between them. Here the CDR3 DNA reads TGTGCCAGCAGCATCCTAAGGGAGGTCGGGGAGCTGTTTTTT. Residues: CASSILREVGELFF.

The V and J genes are TRBV27 and TRBJ2-1; D uncertain. Trimming stripped 3 bases from V and 1 base from J, with 10 bases between. Germline lookup yields CDR1 MNHEY and CDR2 SMNVEV (reference sequence). The CDR3 runs 15 residues. CDR3 DNA: TGTGCCAGCAGTTTGGCCGGGTCGTCCTACAATGAGCAGTTCTTC. Translating it yields CASSLAGSSYNEQFF.

The chain is built from TRBV7-9 and TRBJ1-5; a weak D match, TRBD1 (5 bases). V gave up 6 bases and J gave up 8 bases, with 14 bases separating them. The CDR3 has 13 residues. Germline V gives CDR1 SEHNR, CDR2 FQNEAQ (reference sequence). CDR3 sequence (DNA): TGTGCCAGCAGTATGTCAGGGCCGGAGCCCCAGCATTTT. Its protein product is CASSMSGPEPQHF.

The genes are TRBV25-1 and TRBJ2-1, with TRBD2 matching 12 bases. This CDR3 is 16 amino acids long. J gave up 4 bases and V 2 bases, and 3 bases lay outside the gene matches. Germline-derived CDR1 and CDR2 are MGHDK and SYGVNS. The CDR3 nucleotides are TGTGCCAGCAGTGAAACTAGCGGGAGGCATTACAATGAGCAGTTCTTC. It specifies CASSETSGRHYNEQFF.

V and J are TRBV10-2 and TRBJ2-2; D is uncertain. The germline gives CDR1 WSHSY, CDR2 SAAADI. The CDR3 length is 13 residues. Trimming pared 3 bases from V and 3 bases from J, leaving 5 bases between. CDR3 sequence reads: CASSDDDTGELFF. The CDR3 DNA sequence: TGCGCCAGCAGTGACGATGACACCGGGGAGCTGTTTTTT.

V usage is TRBV12-5 and J usage is TRBJ2-3; 7 positions agree with TRBD2. This CDR3 is 17 amino acids long. The V and J ends lost 5 bases and 0 bases, in that order; junction bases with no gene match: 11. The germline CDR1 and CDR2 sequences are LGHNT and FRNRAP. The CDR3 DNA is TGTGCTAGTGGTCTAAGGGCTAGCGGAGACAGCACAGATACGCAGTATTTT. This translates into CASGLRASGDSTDTQYF. The full variable domain, completed using reference TRBV12-5 and TRBJ2-3, is DARVTQTPRHKVTEMGQEVTMRCQPILGHNTVFWYRQTMMQGLELLAYFRNRAPLDDSGMPKDRFSAEMPDATLATLKIQPSEPRDSAVYFCASGLRASGDSTDTQYFGPGTRLTVL.